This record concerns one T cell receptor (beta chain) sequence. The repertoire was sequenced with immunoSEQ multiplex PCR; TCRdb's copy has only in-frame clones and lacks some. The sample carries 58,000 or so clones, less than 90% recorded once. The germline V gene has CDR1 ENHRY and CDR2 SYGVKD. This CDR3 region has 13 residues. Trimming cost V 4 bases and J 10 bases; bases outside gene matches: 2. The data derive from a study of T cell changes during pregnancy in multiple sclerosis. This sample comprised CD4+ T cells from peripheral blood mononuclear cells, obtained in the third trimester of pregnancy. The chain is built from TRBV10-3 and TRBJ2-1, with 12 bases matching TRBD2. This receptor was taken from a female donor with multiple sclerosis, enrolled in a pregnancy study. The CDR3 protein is CAISGGTSGEQFF. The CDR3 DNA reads TGTGCCATCAGTGGGGGGACTAGCGGGGAGCAGTTCTTC.